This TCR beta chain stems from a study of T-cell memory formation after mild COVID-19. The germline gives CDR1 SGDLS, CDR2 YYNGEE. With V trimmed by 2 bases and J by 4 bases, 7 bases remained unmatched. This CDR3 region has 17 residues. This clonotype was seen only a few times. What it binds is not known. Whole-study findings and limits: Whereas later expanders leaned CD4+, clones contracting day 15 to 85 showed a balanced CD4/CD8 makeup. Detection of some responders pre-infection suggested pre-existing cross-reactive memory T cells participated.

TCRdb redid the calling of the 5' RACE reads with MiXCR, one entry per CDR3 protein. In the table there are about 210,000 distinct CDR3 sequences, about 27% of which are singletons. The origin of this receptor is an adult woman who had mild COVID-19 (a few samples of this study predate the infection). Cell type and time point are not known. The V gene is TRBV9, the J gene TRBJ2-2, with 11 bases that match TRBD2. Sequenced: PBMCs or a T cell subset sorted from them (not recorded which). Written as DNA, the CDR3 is TGTGCCAGCAGCGTGGATTCCGGGACTAGCGGCACCGGGGAGCTGTTTTTT. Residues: CASSVDSGTSGTGELFF.